These T cell receptor beta chains were read from a single sample in a study of blood T cells in healthy people across ages. TCRdb fed the 5' RACE reads into MiXCR, producing one record per CDR3 protein. The table lists under 1,100,000 distinct CDR3 sequences, around 25% of them singletons. These data were likewise used in another study, on T cells of mothers and their children.

Source material: blood. These receptors were collected from a girl aged 2-10 years in good health. Both conserved end residues are part of each CDR3. Fields, in order: J gene, V gene, clone size, D gene, CDR3 DNA, CDR3 protein. A D gene is named only where the DNA matches it firmly. Some rows have no size entry. The others give once, few or many, or a class for an expanded clone.

j_gene: TRBJ2-2
v_gene: TRBV20-1
abundance: few
d_gene: TRBD1
CDR3nt: TGCAGTGCTAGAGATCTACAGGGGGATACCGGGGAGCTGTTTTTT
CDR3aa: CSARDLQGDTGELFF

j_gene: TRBJ2-3
v_gene: TRBV20-1
abundance: few
d_gene: .
CDR3nt: TGCAGTGCTAGCACAGGAGGGTGGACAGATACGCAGTATTTT
CDR3aa: CSASTGGWTDTQYF

j_gene: TRBJ2-7
v_gene: TRBV20-1
abundance: .
d_gene: .
CDR3nt: TGCAGTGCTAGAGATGAGACAGGTTACTACAAGCAGTACTTC
CDR3aa: CSARDETGYYKQYF

j_gene: TRBJ1-1
v_gene: TRBV28
abundance: .
d_gene: .
CDR3nt: TGTGCCTCACAGGGTAGGGCGTACACTGAAGCTTTCTTT
CDR3aa: CASQGRAYTEAFF

j_gene: TRBJ2-3
v_gene: TRBV18
abundance: few
d_gene: .
CDR3nt: TGTGCCAGCTCACCATACGGTCCCGGGACTGCTCTCGGTACGCAGTATTTT
CDR3aa: CASSPYGPGTALGTQYF

j_gene: TRBJ2-2
v_gene: TRBV2
abundance: few
d_gene: .
CDR3nt: TGTGCCAGCACAGGGGACGGGGAGCTGTTTTTT
CDR3aa: CASTGDGELFF

j_gene: TRBJ2-5
v_gene: TRBV7-2
abundance: .
d_gene: .
CDR3nt: TGTGCCAGCAGCTTAGCTTCCTCTCATGAGGAGACCCAGTACTTC
CDR3aa: CASSLASSHEETQYF

j_gene: TRBJ1-2
v_gene: TRBV12-3/TRBV12-4
abundance: .
d_gene: TRBD1
CDR3nt: TGTGCCAGCAGTGACGGGACAGGGAACGATGGCTACACCTTC
CDR3aa: CASSDGTGNDGYTF

j_gene: TRBJ2-2
v_gene: TRBV7-8
abundance: few
d_gene: TRBD1
CDR3nt: TGTGCCAGCAGCTTGGGGACAGGGAAGGTGTTTTTT
CDR3aa: CASSLGTGKVFF

j_gene: TRBJ2-7
v_gene: TRBV7-2
abundance: .
d_gene: .
CDR3nt: TGTGCCAGCACGGACCGTGTAACGCAACAGCAGTACTTC
CDR3aa: CASTDRVTQQQYF

j_gene: TRBJ2-1
v_gene: TRBV29-1
abundance: .
d_gene: TRBD1
CDR3nt: TGCAGCGTGACAGGGGCCGTGGTCAATGAGCAGTTCTTC
CDR3aa: CSVTGAVVNEQFF

j_gene: TRBJ2-7
v_gene: TRBV20-1
abundance: .
d_gene: .
CDR3nt: TGCAGTGCTAGACACCCAGGTTCCTACGAGCAGTACTTC
CDR3aa: CSARHPGSYEQYF

j_gene: TRBJ2-7
v_gene: TRBV7-2
abundance: few
d_gene: .
CDR3nt: TGTGCCAGCAGATCAGGACCGAACTACGAGCAGTACTTC
CDR3aa: CASRSGPNYEQYF

j_gene: TRBJ1-5
v_gene: TRBV12-5
abundance: .
d_gene: TRBD1
CDR3nt: TGTGCTAGTGGTTTGTCCCAGGGGGGCCAGCCCCAGCATTTT
CDR3aa: CASGLSQGGQPQHF

j_gene: TRBJ2-5
v_gene: TRBV15
abundance: few
d_gene: .
CDR3nt: TGTGCCACCAGCAGGAGGGGAAAGACCCAGTACTTC
CDR3aa: CATSRRGKTQYF

j_gene: TRBJ2-5
v_gene: TRBV12-3/TRBV12-4
abundance: .
d_gene: .
CDR3nt: TGCGCCAGCAGTTCGTTAGGGTTCGGATCCCAGTACTTC
CDR3aa: CASSSLGFGSQYF

j_gene: TRBJ2-7
v_gene: TRBV5-1
abundance: .
d_gene: TRBD2
CDR3nt: TGTGCCAGCAGCTTGTTGGCTAGCGGGAAAAGCGAGCAGTACTTC
CDR3aa: CASSLLASGKSEQYF

j_gene: TRBJ1-1
v_gene: TRBV7-9
abundance: few
d_gene: .
CDR3nt: TGTGCCAGCAGCCAGCGGGGGGACTTGAACACTGAAGCTTTCTTT
CDR3aa: CASSQRGDLNTEAFF

j_gene: TRBJ2-7
v_gene: TRBV20-1
abundance: many
d_gene: .
CDR3nt: TGCAGTGCTAGAGACGGCAGGGACTTGTACGAGCAGTACTTC
CDR3aa: CSARDGRDLYEQYF

j_gene: TRBJ2-7
v_gene: TRBV5-1
abundance: few
d_gene: TRBD1
CDR3nt: TGCGCCAGCAGCCCGGGACAGGGATTTTCCTACGAGCAGTACTTC
CDR3aa: CASSPGQGFSYEQYF

j_gene: TRBJ2-5
v_gene: TRBV5-1
abundance: few
d_gene: .
CDR3nt: TGCGCCAGCAGCCCCGGGACCAATCAAGAGACCCAGTACTTC
CDR3aa: CASSPGTNQETQYF

j_gene: TRBJ2-6
v_gene: TRBV4-3
abundance: few
d_gene: .
CDR3nt: TGCGCCAGCAGCCAAGATGGGGGACCCGTATCCTCTGGGGCCAACGTCCTGACTTTC
CDR3aa: CASSQDGGPVSSGANVLTF

j_gene: TRBJ1-1
v_gene: TRBV7-2
abundance: .
d_gene: .
CDR3nt: TGTGCCAGCAGCTTAGGTGGTTGGGCCACTGAAGCTTTCTTT
CDR3aa: CASSLGGWATEAFF

j_gene: TRBJ2-5
v_gene: TRBV7-9
abundance: .
d_gene: .
CDR3nt: TGTGCCAGCAGCTCCACTAGGAAGGAGACCCAGTACTTC
CDR3aa: CASSSTRKETQYF

j_gene: TRBJ2-6
v_gene: TRBV7-3
abundance: .
d_gene: .
CDR3nt: TGTGCCAGCAGCTTAAGGGGGGGCCTCGGGGCCAACGTCCTGACTTTC
CDR3aa: CASSLRGGLGANVLTF

j_gene: TRBJ2-1
v_gene: TRBV2
abundance: few
d_gene: .
CDR3nt: TGTGCCAGCAGTGAAGCTGCGTTTACATCTTACAATGAGCAGTTCTTC
CDR3aa: CASSEAAFTSYNEQFF

j_gene: TRBJ2-5
v_gene: TRBV6-1
abundance: .
d_gene: .
CDR3nt: TGTGCCAGCAGTGAAAGGGGCAGGGGCGTTCAAGAGACCCAGTACTTC
CDR3aa: CASSERGRGVQETQYF

j_gene: TRBJ1-5
v_gene: TRBV6-1
abundance: .
d_gene: .
CDR3nt: TGTGCCAGCCAACAGGGAAGCAATCAGCCCCAGCATTTT
CDR3aa: CASQQGSNQPQHF

j_gene: TRBJ2-2
v_gene: TRBV15
abundance: .
d_gene: .
CDR3nt: TGTGCCACCAGCAGAGACGGGTCGGGGGCCGGGGAGCTGTTTTTT
CDR3aa: CATSRDGSGAGELFF

j_gene: TRBJ2-1
v_gene: TRBV12-3/TRBV12-4
abundance: .
d_gene: .
CDR3nt: TGTGCCAGCAGTTCTCCGGGACTGTACAATGAGCAGTTCTTC
CDR3aa: CASSSPGLYNEQFF

j_gene: TRBJ2-7
v_gene: TRBV20-1
abundance: .
d_gene: TRBD2
CDR3nt: TGCAGTGCTAGAGCGACTAGCGGGATCAACGAGCAGTACTTC
CDR3aa: CSARATSGINEQYF

j_gene: TRBJ2-1
v_gene: TRBV7-3
abundance: .
d_gene: .
CDR3nt: TGTGCCAGCAGCTCAGAACCTTTGACAGGCCACCCCTACAATGAGCAGTTCTTC
CDR3aa: CASSSEPLTGHPYNEQFF

j_gene: TRBJ2-1
v_gene: TRBV24-1
abundance: few
d_gene: TRBD2
CDR3nt: TGTGCCACCGGAGGGGGGACTAGAGCCTGCAATGAGCAGTTCTTC
CDR3aa: CATGGGTRACNEQFF

j_gene: TRBJ1-1
v_gene: TRBV5-1
abundance: .
d_gene: TRBD1
CDR3nt: TGCGCCAGCAGGTCCGAACAGGGGATGAACACTGAAGCTTTCTTT
CDR3aa: CASRSEQGMNTEAFF

j_gene: TRBJ2-5
v_gene: TRBV12-3/TRBV12-4
abundance: few
d_gene: TRBD2
CDR3nt: TGTGCCAGCAGTTTAGCGCGGGAGCGGGAGTGGGAGCAGTACTTC
CDR3aa: CASSLAREREWEQYF

j_gene: TRBJ1-4
v_gene: TRBV3-1
abundance: few
d_gene: .
CDR3nt: TGTGCCAGCAGCCGAAGTGAAAAACTGTTTTTT
CDR3aa: CASSRSEKLFF

j_gene: TRBJ2-1
v_gene: TRBV29-1
abundance: .
d_gene: TRBD2
CDR3nt: TGCAGCGTTGGACGGACTAGCGACAATGAGCAGTTCTTC
CDR3aa: CSVGRTSDNEQFF

j_gene: TRBJ1-2
v_gene: TRBV7-9
abundance: few
d_gene: .
CDR3nt: TGTGCCAGCAGCCATGGACCGCCCGCTAACTATGGCTACACCTTC
CDR3aa: CASSHGPPANYGYTF

j_gene: TRBJ2-2
v_gene: TRBV7-8
abundance: .
d_gene: TRBD2
CDR3nt: TGTGCCAGCAGCTTAGGGGCGGGAGGAGTCACCGGGGAGCTGTTTTTT
CDR3aa: CASSLGAGGVTGELFF

j_gene: TRBJ2-3
v_gene: TRBV3-1
abundance: few
d_gene: TRBD1
CDR3nt: TGTGCCAGCAGCCAAACAGGGGCTTACACAGATACGCAGTATTTT
CDR3aa: CASSQTGAYTDTQYF

j_gene: TRBJ2-7
v_gene: TRBV5-1
abundance: .
d_gene: .
CDR3nt: TGCGCCAGCAGCTCAAGGGAAGACGAGCAGTACTTC
CDR3aa: CASSSREDEQYF

j_gene: TRBJ2-7
v_gene: TRBV28
abundance: .
d_gene: .
CDR3nt: TGTGCCAGCAGTTTATCGGAATACGAGCAGTACTTC
CDR3aa: CASSLSEYEQYF

j_gene: TRBJ1-5
v_gene: TRBV2
abundance: few
d_gene: .
CDR3nt: TGTGCCAGCAGTGAGAACCGCGACAATCAGCCCCAGCATTTT
CDR3aa: CASSENRDNQPQHF

j_gene: TRBJ2-7
v_gene: TRBV6-1
abundance: .
d_gene: .
CDR3nt: TGTGCCAGCCCTGGGCAGGCGAGCTACGAGCAGTACTTC
CDR3aa: CASPGQASYEQYF

j_gene: TRBJ2-1
v_gene: TRBV20-1
abundance: .
d_gene: TRBD2
CDR3nt: TGCAGTGCGAGCGGTCCGGGACTAGCGGGAGGTGTTGAGCAGTTCTTC
CDR3aa: CSASGPGLAGGVEQFF

j_gene: TRBJ2-3
v_gene: TRBV20-1
abundance: .
d_gene: .
CDR3nt: TGCAGTGCTAGTTTCGGGGGCGGGGCAGATACGCAGTATTTT
CDR3aa: CSASFGGGADTQYF

j_gene: TRBJ1-1
v_gene: TRBV19
abundance: .
d_gene: TRBD1
CDR3nt: TGTGCCAGTCAGACAGGGTCGGGCAACACTGAAGCTTTCTTT
CDR3aa: CASQTGSGNTEAFF

j_gene: TRBJ1-4
v_gene: TRBV20-1
abundance: .
d_gene: .
CDR3nt: TGCAGTGCTAGACAGGGGACCTATGAAAAACTGTTTTTT
CDR3aa: CSARQGTYEKLFF